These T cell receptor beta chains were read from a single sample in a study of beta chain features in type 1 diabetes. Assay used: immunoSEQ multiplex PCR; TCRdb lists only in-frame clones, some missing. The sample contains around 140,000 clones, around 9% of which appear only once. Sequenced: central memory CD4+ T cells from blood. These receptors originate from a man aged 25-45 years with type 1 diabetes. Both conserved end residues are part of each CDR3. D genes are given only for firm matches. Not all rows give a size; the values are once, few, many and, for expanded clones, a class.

TGTGCCAGCAGCTTAGGGCTCCAGGGCACTGAAGCTTTCTTT	CASSLGLQGTEAFF	NA	NA	14	TRBV11-2	TRBJ1-1
TGTGCCAGCAGCCCCGGGGGGCAGAGGGCCGGGGAGCTGTTTTTT	CASSPGGQRAGELFF	NA	NA	15	TRBV5-4	TRBJ2-2
TGTGCCAGCAGCTTCAGTCTTTCAGATACGCAGTATTTT	CASSFSLSDTQYF	NA	few	13	TRBV7-3	TRBJ2-3
TGTGCCAGCAGCCTCCGGCTAGCGACAGCGGGGGCTCAGGGGACCCAGTACTTC	CASSLRLATAGAQGTQYF	TRBD2	few	18	TRBV14	TRBJ2-5
TGTGCCAGCAGCCAAGGGGGCAGGGTAGAGTCAACTAATGAAAAACTGTTTTTT	CASSQGGRVESTNEKLFF	NA	NA	18	TRBV4-2	TRBJ1-4
TGCGCCAGCAGCCAGGAGACAGGCGCTCAAGAGACCCAGTACTTC	CASSQETGAQETQYF	NA	few	15	TRBV5-1	TRBJ2-5
TGTGCCAGCAGTTTAGGCCTAGCCGCCTCCGAGCAGTACTTC	CASSLGLAASEQYF	NA	few	14	TRBV28	TRBJ2-7
TGTGCCAGCTCACCTTCAGCGGGGTACCAAGAGACCCAGTACTTC	CASSPSAGYQETQYF	TRBD2	NA	15	TRBV18	TRBJ2-5
TGTGCCAGCAGTGGGGGGGACCCCTCTAACTATGGCTACACCTTC	CASSGGDPSNYGYTF	NA	few	15	TRBV6-5	TRBJ1-2
TGTGCCAGCAGCTTAGGCGGGATGGGGACAGGACTTAAAAACATTCAGTACTTC	CASSLGGMGTGLKNIQYF	TRBD1	few	18	TRBV11-2	TRBJ2-4
TGCGCCAGCAGCCCACAATGGGACAGGAGCTCCTACGAGCAGTACTTC	CASSPQWDRSSYEQYF	TRBD1	NA	16	TRBV4-1	TRBJ2-7
TGTGCCAGCAGCCCTGAGAGGACTGAAGCTTTCTTT	CASSPERTEAFF	NA	few	12	TRBV7-9	TRBJ1-1
TGTGCCAGCAGTCGGGGGGGGAGCTCCTACAATGAGCAGTTCTTC	CASSRGGSSYNEQFF	TRBD2	NA	15	TRBV11-2	TRBJ2-1
TGCGCCAGCAGAACAGGGGGCGGATCTGAAGCTTTCTTT	CASRTGGGSEAFF	TRBD1	NA	13	TRBV10-2	TRBJ1-1
TGTGCCAGCAGGGACAGGCAGGAGACCCAGTACTTC	CASRDRQETQYF	TRBD1	few	12	TRBV2	TRBJ2-5
TGTGCCAGCAGCTTGGCAGGGCCAGCCAAAAACATTCAGTACTTC	CASSLAGPAKNIQYF	NA	few	15	TRBV5-4	TRBJ2-4
TGTGCCAGCAGCCCAAGGGGCAGGGGGCGAGGGGATACGCAGTATTTT	CASSPRGRGRGDTQYF	TRBD1	NA	16	TRBV13	TRBJ2-3
TGTGCCAGCAGCTTCGCGGGGCGATACAATGAGCAGTTCTTC	CASSFAGRYNEQFF	NA	NA	14	TRBV7-6	TRBJ2-1
TGTGCCAGCAGCGTAGGAGGGGGTCCCGAAGCTTTCTTT	CASSVGGGPEAFF	NA	NA	13	TRBV9	TRBJ1-1
TGCGCCAGCAGACCTGACAGTTACACTGAAGCTTTCTTT	CASRPDSYTEAFF	NA	NA	13	TRBV5-1	TRBJ1-1
TGTGCCAGCTCAAGCAATACGGATTCACCCCTCCACTTT	CASSSNTDSPLHF	NA	NA	13	TRBV18	TRBJ1-6
TGTGCCAGCACCTACAGTGGGCAGCCCCAGCATTTT	CASTYSGQPQHF	NA	few	12	TRBV7-9	TRBJ1-5
TGTGCCATCAGTGTACGGGACGAGCAGTACTTC	CAISVRDEQYF	NA	NA	11	TRBV6-5	TRBJ2-7
TGTGCCAGCAGCCTTTACTACAATGAGCAGTTCTTC	CASSLYYNEQFF	NA	NA	12	TRBV5-6	TRBJ2-1
TGTGCCAGCAGTAATAGCGTCCCGGGAAATGAGCAGTTCTTC	CASSNSVPGNEQFF	NA	NA	14	TRBV7-2	TRBJ2-1
TGTGCCAGCAGTTATCCGGGGGGAGAGTATGGCTACACCTTC	CASSYPGGEYGYTF	NA	few	14	TRBV6-5	TRBJ1-2
TGTGCCAGCAGCGCTAGCTGGGAATCCGGGGAGCTGTTTTTT	CASSASWESGELFF	NA	many	14	TRBV7-2	TRBJ2-2
TGTGCCAGCAGTTTCCCCGTCCCGGGCTATGGCTACACCTTC	CASSFPVPGYGYTF	NA	NA	14	TRBV28	TRBJ1-2